The 3 T cell receptor beta chains below were found in one sample sequenced in a study of T cells in localized non-small cell lung cancer. Clones were read by immunoSEQ multiplex PCR, and TCRdb kept only the in-frame ones, dropping some. The table lists about 25,000 clones, more than 85% of them singletons. This material consisted of peripheral blood, taken before any cancer treatment. The receptors come from a man between 40 and 70 years old with stage III squamous cell lung carcinoma.

This rearrangement joins TRBV11-1 to TRBJ2-7; perhaps TRBD1 as D (5 bases). The CDR3 runs to 13 residues. CDR1 is SGHAT and CDR2 is FQDESV in the germline V gene (reference sequence). V lost 4 bases to trimming and J lost 1 base, with 8 bases between them. The CDR3 nucleotides are TGTGCCAGCAGCTCAGGGAATTCCTACGAGCAGTACTTC. This encodes CASSSGNSYEQYF. Full variable domain (remainder filled in from reference TRBV11-1 and TRBJ2-7): EAEVAQSPRYKITEKSQAVAFWCDPISGHATLYWYRQILGQGPELLVQFQDESVVDDSQLPKDRFSAERLKGVDSTLKIQPAELGDSAMYLCASSSGNSYEQYFGPGTRLTVT.

The DNA for the CDR3 is TGTGCCAGTAGTATCGCCGGGACTAGAGCACAAGAGACCCAGTACTTC. Translation gives CASSIAGTRAQETQYF. V usage is TRBV19 and J usage is TRBJ2-5, with 8 bases matching TRBD2. CDR1 and CDR2 (germline): LNHDA, SQIVND (reference sequence). The trim removed 3 bases at V and 2 bases at J, leaving 8 bases unmatched. This CDR3 comprises 16 residues.

This clone is a singleton in its sample. CDR3 DNA: TGTGCCAGCAGCGTAGGTGGGGACGTTGGAAACACCATATATTTT. Translating it yields CASSVGGDVGNTIYF. The V and J genes are TRBV9 and TRBJ1-3, with a possible D match to TRBD1 (5 bases). The V end lost 0 bases, the J end lost 3 bases, and 10 bases lay between the germline ends. Per germline, CDR1 SGDLS and CDR2 YYNGEE. This CDR3 is 15 amino acids long.